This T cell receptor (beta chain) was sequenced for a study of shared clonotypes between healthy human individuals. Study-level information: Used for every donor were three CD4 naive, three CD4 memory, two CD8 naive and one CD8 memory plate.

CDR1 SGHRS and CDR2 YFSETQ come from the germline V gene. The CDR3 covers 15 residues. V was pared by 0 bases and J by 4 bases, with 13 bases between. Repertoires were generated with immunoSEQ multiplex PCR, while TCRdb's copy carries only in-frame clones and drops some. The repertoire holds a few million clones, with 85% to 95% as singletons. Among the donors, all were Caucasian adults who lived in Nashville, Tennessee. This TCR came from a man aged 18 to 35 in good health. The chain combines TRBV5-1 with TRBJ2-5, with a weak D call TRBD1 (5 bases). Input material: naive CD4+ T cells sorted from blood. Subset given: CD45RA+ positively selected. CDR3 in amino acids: CASSLGRVGGETQYF. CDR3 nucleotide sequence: TGCGCCAGCAGCTTGGGCAGGGTGGGTGGAGAGACCCAGTACTTC.